This T cell receptor (beta chain) is from a study of shared clonotypes between healthy human individuals. Study outcomes and limitations: It was anticipated that sequencing depth would influence how many clonotypes donors shared. Since donors were few, the genetic and exposure-history diversity represented was limited.

Naive CD8 populations comprised CD45RO-negative cells positively selected for CCR7, excluding terminally differentiated effector memory CD45RA+ cells. The assay used deep level. Several immunoSEQ 96-well plates shared each subset's DNA, each plate a replicate. Measured with immunoSEQ multiplex PCR; TCRdb has only the in-frame clones, and not every one. The sample lists about 2.2 million clones, around 93% occurring once. Worth noting for this clone: The antigen remains unidentified.

Germline loops: CDR1 LNHDA, CDR2 SQIVND (reference sequence). The CDR3 length is 14 residues. The ends lost 4 bases at V and 2 bases at J; junction bases unmatched: 1. The sample comprised naive CD8+ T cells from PBMCs. The source of this sequence is a man younger than 30 in good health. Some clones in this sample may be carry-over from other donors' samples. The J gene is TRBJ2-7, the V gene TRBV19; TRBD1 agrees at 11 bases. This CDR3 reads CASSRDRGAYEQYF. DNA for the CDR3: TGTGCCAGTAGTAGGGACAGGGGGGCCTACGAGCAGTACTTC.